These 20 T cell receptor beta chains share one sample of origin, sequenced in a study of OX40 agonist ivuxolimab in advanced cancers. TCRdb's table, derived via immunoSEQ multiplex PCR, lists solely in-frame clones and lacks some. The profile covers some 77,000 clones, with 70% to 90% appearing a single time and 5% to 7% taken by the ten largest. The starting material was CD4+ or CD8+ T cells sorted from blood, obtained in a trial of the OX40 agonist ivuxolimab. The source is an adult with an advanced solid tumor such as melanoma, head and neck, liver or kidney cancer.

V and J are TRBV6-6 and TRBJ1-5; tentatively, D is TRBD1 (5 bases). V was shortened by 2 bases and J by 0 bases, with 11 bases between the two germline ends. The germline V gene encodes CDR1 MNHNY and CDR2 SVGAGI (reference sequence). CDR3 length: 16 residues. This chain's CDR3 is CASSYPGTDSNQPQHF. CDR3 nucleotides: TGTGCCAGCAGTTACCCTGGGACGGATAGCAATCAGCCCCAGCATTTT.

This chain connects TRBV10-2 to TRBJ1-5; no firm D call. Germline loops: CDR1 WSHSY, CDR2 SAAADI. V dropped 0 bases and J dropped 5 bases, with 8 bases sitting between them. The CDR3 extends over 14 amino acids. CDR3 in DNA: TGCGCCAGCAGTGAGTCGACTCGCTATCAGCCCCAGCATTTT. Protein sequence: CASSESTRYQPQHF.

V is TRBV2 and J is TRBJ1-5; TRBD1 might be the D (6 bases). This CDR3 region has 14 residues. The germline V and J ends were trimmed by 6 bases and 6 bases, with 15 bases remaining between them. Germline CDR1 and CDR2: SNHLY and FYNNEI. For the CDR3, the DNA is TGTGCCAGCAGGGGAGGGCAGGGGCCTCAGCCCCAGCATTTT. It translates to CASRGGQGPQPQHF.

This chain links TRBV4-1 with TRBJ2-1; D not certain. The ends were cut back, 3 bases at V and 0 bases at J, with 12 bases in the middle. The V gene's germline CDR1 is MGHRA and CDR2 YSYEKL. This CDR3 is 16 amino acids long. The CDR3 loop is CASSQEATSSYNEQFF. Here the CDR3 DNA reads TGCGCCAGCAGCCAGGAAGCGACGAGCTCCTACAATGAGCAGTTCTTC.

This clone was detected once. The chain recombines TRBV9 with TRBJ2-1; TRBD2 is a possible D gene (5 bases). There are 14 residues in the CDR3. Germline CDR1 SGDLS, CDR2 YYNGEE. Trimming stripped 0 bases from V and 10 bases from J, with 14 bases between. CDR3: CASSVAPGSEEQFF. CDR3 coding DNA: TGTGCCAGCAGCGTAGCACCGGGATCGGAGGAGCAGTTCTTC.

In this sample, this clone is medium-sized (0.01 to 0.1%). The V gene is TRBV4-2, the J gene TRBJ2-7; tentative D call: TRBD1 (6 bases). V was cut by 1 base and J by 7 bases, with 14 bases left in between. CDR1 is LGHNA and CDR2 is YNFKEQ in the germline V gene. The CDR3 spans 14 residues. The CDR3 DNA follows: TGTGCCAGCAGCCAAGCCGGAAAGGGGGAAGAGCAGTACTTC. Translation: CASSQAGKGEEQYF.

This rearrangement joins TRBV6-5 to TRBJ2-7; D is uncertain. CDR1 is MNHEY, CDR2 SVGAGI, per germline. The CDR3 is 13 amino acids. With 7 bases removed from V and 0 bases from J, the gap between germline ends came to 10 bases. CDR3 sequence: CASTRPSSYEQYF. The CDR3 bases are TGTGCCAGCACTCGACCGAGCTCCTACGAGCAGTACTTC.

This rearrangement joins TRBV18 to TRBJ2-7; 11 bases agree with TRBD2. There are 15 residues in the CDR3. V lost 3 bases to trimming and J lost 7 bases; unmatched junction nucleotides: 8. Germline loops: CDR1 KGHSH, CDR2 LQKENI. CDR3 residues: CASSPLSGGAREQYF. The CDR3, as DNA: TGTGCCAGCTCACCCCTTAGCGGGGGGGCGAGGGAGCAGTACTTC.

The sample holds a few counts of this clone. The chain combines TRBV11-2 with TRBJ2-1; TRBD1 might be the D (5 bases). V was clipped by 5 bases and J by 5 bases, with 16 bases between them. CDR1 and CDR2 (germline): SGHAT, FQNNGV. The CDR3 loop spans 15 amino acids. In nucleotides, the CDR3 is TGTGCCAGCAGCCCAGGGCCCCCCCCAAACAATGAGCAGTTCTTC. Protein: CASSPGPPPNNEQFF.

The genes are TRBV19 and TRBJ1-2; maybe TRBD1 (6 bases). CDR1 LNHDA and CDR2 SQIVND come from the germline V gene (reference sequence). Trimming shortened V by 3 bases and J by 2 bases, and 10 bases separated the two germline ends. The CDR3 is made up of 14 amino acids. The CDR3 loop is CASSIDRMNYGYTF. The CDR3 coding sequence is TGTGCCAGTAGTATTGACAGGATGAACTATGGCTACACCTTC.

The rearrangement links TRBV9 to TRBJ1-3; D not certain. Germline V lookup: CDR1 SGDLS, CDR2 YYNGEE. Trimming took off 0 bases at V and 4 bases at J, with 8 bases between the two ends. This CDR3 has 14 amino acids. CDR3 in DNA: TGTGCCAGCAGCGTAGGCACGGGGGGAAACACCATATATTTT. Its protein product is CASSVGTGGNTIYF.

For the CDR3, the DNA is TGCGCCAGCACGGGTGATTACTCTGGGGCCAACGTCCTGACTTTC. This translates into CASTGDYSGANVLTF. The genes are TRBV5-1 and TRBJ2-6, with D unclear. Trimming took off 6 bases at V and 0 bases at J, with 10 bases between the two ends. Germline CDR1 is SGHRS and CDR2 is YFSETQ. The CDR3 has 15 residues.

This clone occurred a few times. The rearrangement links TRBV9 to TRBJ2-1, with 8 bases that match TRBD2. J was trimmed by 8 bases and V by 0 bases; bases with no gene match: 16. The germline V gene encodes CDR1 SGDLS and CDR2 YYNGEE. The CDR3 loop spans 18 amino acids. DNA of the CDR3: TGTGCCAGCAGCGTAGCTAGCGGGCCCCACCCTTTGGGGGATGAGCAGTTCTTC. This gives the protein CASSVASGPHPLGDEQFF.

This clone was found once. The genes are TRBV12-5 and TRBJ1-2, with no clear D. With 1 base removed from V and 0 bases from J, the gap between germline ends came to 15 bases. CDR3 length: 17 amino acids. CDR1 is LGHNT, CDR2 FRNRAP, per germline. The CDR3 bases are TGTGCTAGTGGTTTGGCAGGAGAGGGCCCTCCTAACTATGGCTACACCTTC. This sequence encodes CASGLAGEGPPNYGYTF.

This sequence joins TRBV10-3 and TRBJ2-5; D remains ambiguous. Trimming left V 10 bases short and J 0 bases short, with 15 bases between. CDR3 length: 14 amino acids. Looked up from germline, CDR1 is ENHRY and CDR2 is SYGVKD. Written as DNA, the CDR3 is TGTGCCACTATGACGGGCGGAAACCAAGAGACCCAGTACTTC. It codes for CATMTGGNQETQYF.

The chain links TRBV7-2 to TRBJ2-7; no firm D call. Trimming removed 10 bases at V and 2 bases at J, with 9 bases between. This CDR3 region has 11 residues. Germline V gene data show CDR1 as SGHTA and CDR2 as FQGNSA. The CDR3 loop reads CATGITYEQYF. The DNA of the CDR3 is TGTGCCACGGGCATCACCTACGAGCAGTACTTC. Together with reference TRBV7-2 and TRBJ2-7, the CDR3 gives the full variable domain: GAGVSQSPSNKVTEKGKDVELRCDPISGHTALYWYRQSLGQGLEFLIYFQGNSAPDKSGLPSDRFSAERTGGSVSTLTIQRTQQEDSAVYLCATGITYEQYFGPGTRLTVT.

CDR3 residues: CASGLVAFRTGGRSYEQYF. The CDR3 DNA reads TGTGCTAGTGGTTTGGTAGCTTTCAGGACAGGGGGTAGATCCTACGAGCAGTACTTC. This chain joins TRBV12-5 and TRBJ2-7, with 10 bases matching TRBD1. The CDR3 length is 19 residues. V lost 0 bases to trimming and J lost 1 base; unmatched junction nucleotides: 12. CDR1 is LGHNT and CDR2 is FRNRAP in the germline V gene.

The rearrangement uses TRBV2 and TRBJ2-3, with 7 bases fitting TRBD2. The germline gives CDR1 SNHLY, CDR2 FYNNEI. V gave up 6 bases and J gave up 4 bases; unmatched junction bases: 7. This CDR3 is built from 14 residues. The CDR3 reads CASRGGQGPDTQYF. The CDR3 DNA is TGTGCCAGCAGGGGAGGGCAGGGACCAGATACGCAGTATTTT.

The chain uses TRBV19 and TRBJ2-5; perhaps D is TRBD1 or TRBD2 (5 bases each). V lost 8 bases and J 7 bases, leaving 14 bases between the germline ends. Germline assignment: CDR1 LNHDA and CDR2 SQIVND (reference sequence). The CDR3 sequence is 12 residues long. CDR3 sequence (DNA): TGTGCCAGTGGGGGTAGCCGGGGGACCCAGTACTTC. It yields the protein CASGGSRGTQYF.

The V and J genes are TRBV7-2 and TRBJ1-1; tentative D call: TRBD1 (6 bases). The CDR3 consists of 12 residues. Germline values: CDR1 SGHTA, CDR2 FQGNSA. Trimming shortened V by 5 bases and J by 7 bases, and 11 bases separated the two germline ends. CDR3: CASSRDILEAFF. The CDR3 DNA reads TGTGCCAGCAGCCGGGACATCCTTGAAGCTTTCTTT.